Below are 14 T cell receptor beta chains sequenced from a single sample in a study of cytomegalovirus exposure and HLA in healthy donors. The repertoire was sequenced with immunoSEQ multiplex PCR; TCRdb's copy has only in-frame clones and lacks some. The sample shows under 50,000 clones, approximately 93% of them seen only once. Sequencing used PBMCs. The source of these receptors is a woman in her late teens or twenties in good health and CMV-seropositive.

This chain uses TRBV9 with TRBJ2-1, with D hard to call. V shed 1 base and J shed 8 bases, with 13 bases lying between them. CDR3 size: 14 residues. From germline, CDR1 is SGDLS and CDR2 YYNGEE. In DNA form, the CDR3 reads TGTGCCAGCAGCGTAACCCCACGCCTAGATGAGCAGTTCTTC. As protein: CASSVTPRLDEQFF. The whole variable domain, filled in from reference TRBV9 and TRBJ2-1, reads DSGVTQTPKHLITATGQRVTLRCSPRSGDLSVYWYQQSLDQGLQFLIQYYNGEERAKGNILERFSAQQFPDLHSELNLSSLELGDSALYFCASSVTPRLDEQFFGPGTRLTVL.

The chain recombines TRBV13 with TRBJ2-4; TRBD1 matches at 9 bases. The trim removed 5 bases at V and 6 bases at J, leaving 14 bases unmatched. Germline CDR1 and CDR2: PRHDT and FYEKMQ (reference sequence). This CDR3 is built from 17 residues. CDR3 sequence (DNA): TGTGCCAGCAGCCCCCATCCGCCGACAGGGGGTGTAAACATTCAGTACTTC. Protein: CASSPHPPTGGVNIQYF. Based on the CDR3 plus reference TRBV13 and TRBJ2-4, the full variable domain is AAGVIQSPRHLIKEKRETATLKCYPIPRHDTVYWYQQGPGQDPQFLISFYEKMQSDKGSIPDRFSAQQFSDYHSELNMSSLELGDSALYFCASSPHPPTGGVNIQYFGAGTRLSVL.

The chain has TRBV5-4 and TRBJ2-6; D unresolved. CDR3 length equals 17 residues. V was shortened by 2 bases and J by 1 base, with 13 bases between the two germline ends. The germline gives CDR1 SGHNT, CDR2 YYREEE (reference sequence). The CDR3 region is CASSLDLELSGANVLTF. DNA for the CDR3: TGTGCCAGCAGCTTAGACTTGGAACTTTCTGGGGCCAACGTCCTGACTTTC.

The rearrangement joins TRBV4-2 to TRBJ1-2, with unresolved D. CDR3 length: 14 amino acids. Germline CDR1 LGHNA, CDR2 YNFKEQ. Trimming removed 0 bases at V and 4 bases at J, with 9 bases between. The CDR3 nucleotides are TGTGCCAGCAGCCAAGAGCTGGGAGGCTATGGCTACACCTTC. This translates into CASSQELGGYGYTF.

V gene TRBV28 combines with J gene TRBJ2-7; TRBD2 might be the D (5 bases). Germline V gene data show CDR1 as MDHEN and CDR2 as SYDVKM. This CDR3 is 17 amino acids long. Between the trimmed V and J ends, which lost 6 bases and 2 bases, there was a span of 23 bases. This CDR3 reads CASRPPPRVEAPYEQYF. CDR3 in DNA: TGTGCCAGCAGGCCCCCCCCGAGGGTTGAAGCGCCCTACGAGCAGTACTTC.

This clone has just one count. The V and J genes are TRBV7-8 and TRBJ2-1; 9 bases agree with TRBD1. Per the germline V gene, CDR1 is SGHVS and CDR2 is FQNEAQ. The CDR3 contains 16 residues. Trimming at V came to 3 bases and at J to 9 bases, leaving 12 bases not matched to a gene. For the CDR3, the DNA is TGTGCCAGCAGCTTCCTAATTCGGGACAGGGAGGGTGAGCAGTTCTTC. Its translation is CASSFLIRDREGEQFF.

The V gene is TRBV19, the J gene TRBJ1-5; maybe TRBD1 (6 bases). Trimming shortened V by 6 bases and J by 3 bases, and 15 bases separated the two germline ends. Germline-derived CDR1 and CDR2 are LNHDA and SQIVND (reference sequence). The CDR3 is made up of 15 amino acids. The CDR3 DNA sequence: TGTGCCAGTAGCGCGGGGGGGGGCCTCAATCAGCCCCAGCATTTT. It yields the protein CASSAGGGLNQPQHF.

In its sample, this clone was seen once. The rearrangement uses TRBV13 and TRBJ2-1, with D possibly being TRBD2 (6 bases). CDR3 size: 12 residues. V was cut by 5 bases and J by 13 bases, with 15 bases left in between. Per germline, CDR1 PRHDT and CDR2 FYEKMQ (reference sequence). CDR3 loop: CASSPGGRTQFF. For the CDR3, the DNA is TGTGCCAGCAGCCCTGGGGGGAGAACACAGTTCTTC.

The rearrangement uses TRBV28 and TRBJ2-5, with 7 bases identical to TRBD1. CDR1 MDHEN and CDR2 SYDVKM come from the germline V gene. The CDR3 has 12 amino acids. The ends lost 6 bases at V and 3 bases at J; junction bases unmatched: 1. The CDR3 protein is CASRGTEETQYF. DNA for the CDR3: TGTGCCAGCAGAGGGACAGAAGAGACCCAGTACTTC.

The genes are TRBV28 and TRBJ2-2, with D possibly matching TRBD2 (5 bases). V was pared by 3 bases and J by 2 bases, with 10 bases between. The CDR3 length is 15 residues. Germline V lookup: CDR1 MDHEN, CDR2 SYDVKM. CDR3 coding DNA: TGTGCCAGCAGTTTGGAGGCGCACAACACCGGGGAGCTGTTTTTT. Amino acids: CASSLEAHNTGELFF.

The chain is built from TRBV6-1 and TRBJ2-5, with TRBD1 as a possible D gene (6 bases). The CDR3 sequence is 14 residues long. Germline V gives CDR1 MNHNS, CDR2 SASEGT. With 3 bases removed from V and 7 bases from J, the gap between germline ends came to 15 bases. The CDR3 sequence is CASSDGTGMGTQYF. CDR3 coding DNA: TGTGCCAGCAGTGATGGAACAGGGATGGGGACCCAGTACTTC.

The chain links TRBV2 to TRBJ1-1, with TRBD1 matching over 10 bases. The CDR3 loop spans 13 amino acids. Germline V gives CDR1 SNHLY, CDR2 FYNNEI. Trimming at V came to 9 bases and at J to 6 bases, leaving 7 bases not matched to a gene. The CDR3 bases are TGTGCCAGGAAAGGGACAGGGGTGTCTGAAGCTTTCTTT. The encoded protein is CARKGTGVSEAFF. Full variable domain (outside the CDR3, taken from reference TRBV2 and TRBJ1-1): EPEVTQTPSHQVTQMGQEVILRCVPISNHLYFYWYRQILGQKVEFLVSFYNNEISEKSEIFDDQFSVERPDGSNFTLKIRSTKLEDSAMYFCARKGTGVSEAFFGQGTRLTVV.

V is TRBV27 and J is TRBJ2-7; perhaps TRBD1 as D (5 bases). Germline V lookup: CDR1 MNHEY, CDR2 SMNVEV (reference sequence). The CDR3 has 15 residues. V shed 5 bases and J shed 1 base, with 15 bases lying between them. The CDR3 loop is CASSAQGQLSYEQYF. In DNA, the CDR3 is TGTGCCAGCAGTGCCCAGGGCCAACTTTCCTACGAGCAGTACTTC.

About this clone: Different DNA sequences within this sample yield the same CDR3. This sequence joins TRBV10-3 and TRBJ2-7, with TRBD2 matching 8 bases. J gave up 4 bases and V 0 bases, and 5 bases lay outside the gene matches. The CDR3 loop spans 15 amino acids. Looked up from germline, CDR1 is ENHRY and CDR2 is SYGVKD. In DNA, the CDR3 is TGTGCCATCAGTGAGTCGGGAGCGGGAGCGTACGAGCAGTACTTC. Translated: CAISESGAGAYEQYF.